Listed below are T cell receptor beta chains from one sample, sequenced in a study of T cell repertoires in cytomegalovirus infection. Their specific antigens are unknown. TCRdb analysed the reads with MiXCR anew, one entry per CDR3 protein. The data contain about 890,000 distinct CDR3 sequences, less than 40% of them seen just once; the ten biggest clones take up 11% to 15%. The input for sequencing was cultured CD8+ T cells from PBMCs, taken from culture after CMV antigen stimulation. The source is a human donor in good health (CMV status not recorded). Some clones in this sample may be carry-over from other donors' samples. Each CDR3 is given with its conserved first and last residue. The order of the fields is clone size, D gene, J gene, V gene, CDR3 DNA, CDR3 protein. D genes are given only for firm matches. Only some rows state a clone size, as once, few, many or a class for expanded clones.

size: many; D: -; J: TRBJ1-2; V: TRBV6-1; DNA: TGTGCCAGCATCCTTACGGGAGGCTACACCTTC; CDR3: CASILTGGYTF
size: -; D: -; J: TRBJ1-2; V: TRBV6-5; DNA: TGTGCCAGCAGTTACTCGATCGGGTCAGCTAACTATGGCTACACCTTC; CDR3: CASSYSIGSANYGYTF
size: -; D: -; J: TRBJ2-6; V: TRBV28; DNA: TGTGCCAGCAACCCCGCGTCTGGGGCCAACGTCCTGACTTTC; CDR3: CASNPASGANVLTF
size: -; D: TRBD2; J: TRBJ2-3; V: TRBV7-9; DNA: TGTGCCAGCAGCTCGGGACTAGCGGGGGGACCTAGCACAGATACGCAGTATTTT; CDR3: CASSSGLAGGPSTDTQYF
size: -; D: -; J: TRBJ2-3; V: TRBV3-1; DNA: TGTGCCAGCAGCCAAGATATGGCAGGGCCAGATACGCAGTATTTT; CDR3: CASSQDMAGPDTQYF
size: few; D: -; J: TRBJ2-1; V: TRBV11-2; DNA: TGTGCCAGCAACTCAGGGTGGGAGCAGTTCTTC; CDR3: CASNSGWEQFF
size: many; D: -; J: TRBJ1-5; V: TRBV7-2; DNA: TGTGCCAGCAGCTTTCGCGGGCAGCCCAATCAGCCCCAGCATTTT; CDR3: CASSFRGQPNQPQHF
size: -; D: -; J: TRBJ2-5; V: TRBV7-6; DNA: TGTGCCAGCAGCTTAGGCCCTCGGGCCGGGGAGACCCAGTACTTC; CDR3: CASSLGPRAGETQYF
size: many; D: TRBD1; J: TRBJ2-5; V: TRBV7-2; DNA: TGTGCCAGCAGCTTAGAGGGACAGGGGCTGGAGACCCAGTACTTC; CDR3: CASSLEGQGLETQYF
size: many; D: -; J: TRBJ2-7; V: TRBV7-6; DNA: TGTGCCAGCAGCATCAGCTACGAGCAGTACTTC; CDR3: CASSISYEQYF